These T cell receptor beta chains were read from a single sample in a study of STAT5B mutations in CD4+ large granular lymphocyte leukemia. Data came from immunoSEQ multiplex PCR; TCRdb stores just in-frame clones and leaves some out. The sample lists several thousand clones; approximately 73% were seen once. The material sequenced was PBMCs. The source is an older man with CD4+ T-cell large granular lymphocyte leukemia. Both conserved end residues are part of each CDR3. The D gene is left open where the match is weak. Some rows have no size entry. The others give once, few or many, or a class for an expanded clone.

once | TRBJ1-1 | TRBV7-9 | - | CASSSTENTEAFF | TGTGCCAGCAGCTCGACAGAGAACACTGAAGCTTTCTTT
- | TRBJ1-4 | TRBV6-1 | - | CASSERRYYEKLFF | TGTGCCAGCAGTGAGAGAAGGTACTATGAAAAACTGTTTTTT
- | TRBJ1-5 | TRBV2 | - | CASSGRTGEGSNQPQHF | TGTGCCAGCAGCGGCAGGACGGGGGAGGGTAGCAATCAGCCCCAGCATTTT
- | TRBJ2-3 | TRBV19 | TRBD2 | CASSYGGRVTDTQYF | TGTGCCAGTAGTTACGGTGGGAGGGTCACAGATACGCAGTATTTT
- | TRBJ2-7 | TRBV29-1 | - | CSVVGQDTYEQYF | TGCAGCGTTGTTGGGCAGGACACCTACGAGCAGTACTTC
- | TRBJ2-1 | TRBV10-3 | TRBD2 | CAISESGTRVYNEQFF | TGTGCCATCAGTGAGTCCGGGACTAGGGTATACAATGAGCAGTTCTTC
few | TRBJ2-4 | TRBV20-1 | - | CSAGATDIQYF | TGCAGTGCTGGCGCAACGGACATTCAGTACTTC
- | TRBJ2-7 | TRBV29-1 | - | CSVEGNKYEQYF | TGCAGCGTTGAAGGCAATAAGTACGAGCAGTACTTC
- | TRBJ1-4 | TRBV12-5 | - | CASGTETTNEKLFF | TGTGCTAGTGGGACAGAGACAACTAATGAAAAACTGTTTTTT
- | TRBJ1-1 | TRBV7-2 | TRBD1 | CASSRDRGLHEAFF | TGTGCCAGCAGCCGGGACAGGGGGTTACACGAAGCTTTCTTT
once | TRBJ2-5 | TRBV9 | TRBD2 | CASSVSSGSSETQYF | TGTGCCAGCAGCGTTTCTAGCGGGAGTAGCGAGACCCAGTACTTC
- | TRBJ2-6 | TRBV5-8 | - | CASSLRGANVLTF | TGTGCCAGCAGCTTGAGGGGGGCCAACGTCCTGACTTTC
- | TRBJ2-1 | TRBV10-3 | - | CAIKGEQSDEQFF | TGTGCCATAAAAGGCGAACAGTCAGATGAGCAGTTCTTC
few | TRBJ1-5 | TRBV19 | - | CATRAGDQPQHF | TGTGCCACCCGGGCCGGGGATCAGCCCCAGCATTTT
- | TRBJ2-5 | TRBV6-1 | - | CASSERSGTQYF | TGTGCCAGCAGTGAGCGAAGTGGGACCCAGTACTTC
- | TRBJ2-2 | TRBV5-4 | TRBD2 | CASSSTSANTGELFF | TGTGCCAGCAGCTCCACTAGCGCGAACACCGGGGAGCTGTTTTTT
- | TRBJ2-7 | TRBV4-1 | TRBD2 | CASSHFIPGLAGVSYEQYF | TGCGCCAGCAGCCACTTCATTCCGGGACTAGCGGGAGTCTCCTACGAGCAGTACTTC
medium-sized | TRBJ1-2 | TRBV15 | - | CATSSSLRSFSSNYGYTF | TGTGCCACCAGCAGTTCCCTCCGAAGTTTTTCTTCTAACTATGGCTACACCTTC
- | TRBJ2-7 | TRBV6-6 | TRBD2 | CASSYSAGAYEQYF | TGTGCCAGCAGTTACTCAGCGGGAGCCTACGAGCAGTACTTC
once | TRBJ2-3 | TRBV21-1 | - | CASSKEGLAGGSDTQYF | TGTGCCAGCAGCAAAGAGGGACTAGCGGGAGGGTCTGATACGCAGTATTTT
few | TRBJ2-7 | TRBV20-1 | - | CSARGNYEQYF | TGCAGTGCTAGAGGAAACTACGAGCAGTACTTC
- | TRBJ2-5 | TRBV29-1 | - | CSVGFGESREQYF | TGCAGCGTCGGATTTGGAGAGTCTCGGGAGCAGTACTTC
- | TRBJ2-7 | TRBV6-1 | TRBD1 | CASSEPADRLSYEQYF | TGTGCCAGCAGTGAGCCTGCGGACAGGTTATCCTACGAGCAGTACTTC
- | TRBJ1-1 | TRBV7-9 | - | CASTALAVEAFF | TGTGCCAGCACCGCTTTGGCAGTTGAAGCTTTCTTT
once | TRBJ2-1 | TRBV4-2 | TRBD2 | CASSRTTSGRDNEQFF | TGTGCCAGCAGCCGCACCACTAGCGGACGGGACAATGAGCAGTTCTTC
- | TRBJ2-3 | TRBV27 | - | CASSFGADTQYF | TGTGCCAGCAGTTTTGGGGCCGATACGCAGTATTTT
- | TRBJ2-2 | TRBV27 | - | CASGYPGELFF | TGTGCCAGCGGGTACCCCGGGGAGCTGTTTTTT
- | TRBJ2-3 | TRBV5-6 | - | CASSLNIARNTDTQYF | TGTGCCAGCAGCTTGAATATCGCGAGAAACACAGATACGCAGTATTTT
- | TRBJ1-4 | TRBV7-8 | - | CASTLLGEKLFF | TGTGCCAGCACCCTCTTGGGTGAAAAACTGTTTTTT
few | TRBJ1-2 | TRBV15 | TRBD1 | CATSSHPGQEFGYTF | TGTGCCACCAGCAGCCATCCGGGACAGGAGTTCGGCTACACCTTC
- | TRBJ2-2 | TRBV10-3 | TRBD2 | CAISGGTTNTGELFF | TGTGCCATCAGTGGAGGGACTACTAACACCGGGGAGCTGTTTTTT
- | TRBJ1-1 | TRBV6-5 | - | CASSYNLGSTEAFF | TGTGCCAGCAGTTACAATTTAGGGAGCACTGAAGCTTTCTTT
- | TRBJ2-7 | TRBV7-6 | - | CASSTRGDSSYEQYF | TGTGCCAGCAGCACTCGGGGTGATAGCTCCTACGAGCAGTACTTC
few | TRBJ2-3 | TRBV6-1 | TRBD1 | CASSESTGGADTQYF | TGTGCCAGCAGTGAATCTACAGGGGGCGCAGATACGCAGTATTTT
- | TRBJ2-7 | TRBV6-1 | - | CASSGQNYEQYF | TGTGCCAGCAGCGGACAGAACTACGAGCAGTACTTC
- | TRBJ1-1 | TRBV4-1 | - | CASSPKGAGEYTEAFF | TGCGCCAGCAGCCCCAAAGGCGCAGGTGAGTACACTGAAGCTTTCTTT